This TCR beta chain comes out of a study of CD8+ T cells in alopecia areata (dated by TCRdb to 2016 to 2018). Regarding the research as a whole: The treated patients took part in an open-label pilot trial in which moderate-to-severe alopecia areata was treated with oral tofacitinib at 5 to 10 mg twice daily. RNA was obtained with the PAXgene miRNA kit for fixed scalp, the miRNeasy kit for PBMCs, and the RNeasy kit for mouse skin. Clonality in the scalp was compared among normal scalp (n=4), patchy alopecia areata scalp (n=8), and alopecia totalis/universalis scalp (n=8). immunoSEQ multiplex PCR using 35 Vbeta forward primers and 13 Jbeta reverse primers was used to amplify TCRbeta CDR3 regions. For the treated patients, the SALT score, which quantifies what percentage of scalp surface area is affected, served as the measure of disease severity. On the human side, TCRbeta sequencing was run on scalp tissue and on sorted CD4+ and CD8+ peripheral blood T cells from healthy controls and from alopecia areata patients with either patchy or totalis/universalis disease. Patients stayed on tofacitinib for 6 to 18 months and then had 6 months of follow-up off drug so that delayed response and recurrence could be assessed. Patients on tofacitinib were biopsied at baseline and after 4 and 24 weeks of treatment, and several of the patients also had a later scalp biopsy. In both human patients and the C3H/HeJ mouse model, the study applied high-throughput TCRbeta sequencing to look at T cell clonal expansion in alopecia areata.

The library was obtained by the immunoSEQ multiplex PCR assay. RNA was extracted from all samples and reverse transcribed into cDNA, which served as template for TCR sequencing. SuperScript III was used for first-strand cDNA synthesis, primed with a 2:1 mix of oligo-dT and random hexamers. A synthetic immune receptor repertoire was used to gauge amplification bias, and whatever bias remained was removed computationally. As for how the authors treated the data: Raw reads were preprocessed for error removal, and CDR3 was defined according to IMGT conventions as running from the conserved cysteine to phenylalanine. Clonality was calculated as 1 minus Shannon entropy normalized by log2 of the number of productive unique TCRs. Whether each scalp clone was CD4 or CD8 was inferred by checking scalp TCRbeta sequences against the CD4 and CD8 repertoires from sorted blood. Held by TCRdb, this immuneACCESS table contains in-frame sequences only and omits some clones. Under half of the omission traces to an unresolved V gene where checked; the cause of the rest is unknown. That table is the source of V, J and clone size, and D and trimming were worked out from the DNA. The sample includes around 300,000 clones, with about three fifths observed a single time. Of the sample, about 0.89% is held by the ten largest clones.

The label giving this sample's treatment or condition can be read as: oral pan-JAK inhibitor, 5-10 mg twice daily. Lesional scalp punch biopsies and peripheral blood were collected from alopecia areata patients. PBMCs were isolated by density centrifugation and stained for CD3, CD4 and CD8, after which CD4+ and CD8+ T cells were sorted on a FACSAria. Beyond this particular receptor, the publication reports: Because the treated cohort was small and had just a single nonresponder, larger studies are needed to establish links between baseline CD8+ expansion and response. Many expanded lesional clones persisted in scalp and blood during tofacitinib treatment, which may partly explain relapse after stopping treatment. Tofacitinib significantly lowered scalp clonality and the number of expanded CD8+ clones among the top 100 scalp clones. Scalp TCR repertoire analysis is complicated because resident alphabeta T cells in normal human skin are also sequenced, whereas mouse skin is dominated by gammadelta T cells. Compared with normal scalp, lesional scalp, particularly in alopecia totalis/universalis, had higher clonality and more expanded CD8+ clones, which suggests antigenic drive. Compared with mice, TCR sequences shared between patients were less clear, possibly partly because of HLA diversity across the patient population.

To note about this clone: What this receptor recognizes is not known. No clone much larger than this one lies a single base away; base qualities are absent.

V loses 4 bases of germline sequence and J loses 2 bases, and the interval between the two ends is 11 bases. The CDR3 starts with the cysteine, ends with the phenylalanine, and has 13 residues. Just the 39-base CDR3 DNA is kept, in frame starting at base 1. Sequences GTSNPN (CDR1) and SVGIG (CDR2) are obtained from the germline V gene (reference sequence). The TCR comes from a human donor with alopecia areata. The chain links TRBV30 with TRBJ1-2; TRBD1 is a possible D gene, resting on 5 matching bases. This sample comprised CD4+ T cells sorted from blood, obtained at week 52, from a patient treated with tofacitinib. The DNA is TGTGCCTGGACGGCCCAGGGAAACTATGGCTACACCTTC. Its protein is CAWTAQGNYGYTF.